There are many counts of the clone carrying this TCR beta chain. This entry comes from a study of human T cells and chemical hapten exposure. Each CDR3 protein gets one entry after TCRdb re-called the RACE reads with MiXCR. The profile shows approximately 90,000 distinct CDR3 sequences, around 11% of them singletons. This CDR3 comprises 16 residues. CDR1 and CDR2 (germline): SEHNR, FQNEAQ (reference sequence). The V segment lost 1 base and the J segment 2 bases; nucleotides outside the gene matches: 2. Time point defined: patch test 1, 2 weeks after DPC sensitization. Treatment here: therapeutic diphenylcyclopropenone sensitization with weekly scalp DPC. Phlebotomy was performed prior to application of every patch test.

The chain employs TRBV7-9 and TRBJ2-6; 7 bases are a match to TRBD2. This specimen consisted of whole blood, obtained in connection with sensitization to the hapten diphenylcyclopropenone (DPC). This clonotype was sampled from a woman aged 40-49 years with alopecia areata. Some clones in this sample may be carry-over from other donors' samples. CDR3 DNA: TGTGCCAGCAGCTTAGTGGCGGGGGCTGGGGCCAACGTCCTGACTTTC. It encodes CASSLVAGAGANVLTF.